These 17 T cell receptor beta chains were all obtained from the same sample, sequenced in a study of lymphopenia after photon versus proton radiotherapy. The protocol was immunoSEQ multiplex PCR, while the TCRdb copy is restricted to in-frame clones and leaves out a portion. Found here are under 70,000 clones, roughly 92% of them singletons; the top ten hold 2.2%. Here the sequenced sample was peripheral blood, taken from a patient treated with photon-based radiotherapy. These receptor sequences come from a middle-aged woman with cholangiocarcinoma.

The genes are TRBV9 and TRBJ1-2; TRBD1 might be the D (5 bases). This CDR3 has 14 amino acids. The V end lost 0 bases, the J end lost 4 bases, and 10 bases lay between the germline ends. Germline V gene lookup returns CDR1 SGDLS and CDR2 YYNGEE. CDR3 sequence reads: CASSVATGGYGYTF. DNA for the CDR3: TGTGCCAGCAGCGTAGCTACGGGGGGCTATGGCTACACCTTC.

V usage is TRBV5-6 and J usage is TRBJ1-2; 9 nucleotides agree with TRBD1. This CDR3 has 12 residues. Germline-derived CDR1 and CDR2 are SGHDT and YYEEEE. V was clipped by 3 bases and J by 9 bases; unmatched bases: 3. CDR3 protein: CASSYGTGRYTF. Written as DNA, the CDR3 is TGTGCCAGCAGCTATGGGACAGGGCGCTACACCTTC.

The chain recombines TRBV4-2 with TRBJ1-6; D gene uncertain. This CDR3 is 14 amino acids long. V was pared by 0 bases and J by 8 bases, with 8 bases between. Looked up from germline, CDR1 is LGHNA and CDR2 is YNFKEQ. The CDR3 sequence: CASSQDPRDSPLHF. CDR3 in DNA: TGTGCCAGCAGCCAAGACCCGAGGGATTCACCCCTCCACTTT.

The CDR3 DNA sequence: TGTGCCAGTAGCCCCGGGACAGCCTTTTCCTACGAGCAGTACTTC. It yields the protein CASSPGTAFSYEQYF. The chain joins TRBV19 to TRBJ2-7; 7 nucleotides line up with TRBD1. This CDR3 comprises 15 residues. Germline V CDR1 and CDR2: LNHDA, SQIVND (reference sequence). V lost 6 bases and J lost 1; bases outside the gene matches: 9.

The gene calls are TRBV6-6 and TRBJ2-4; weak D call: TRBD2 (5 bases). Trimming took 7 bases from V and 0 from J, leaving 13 bases between them. This CDR3 region has 15 residues. Germline CDR1 reads MNHNY; CDR2 reads SVGAGI (reference sequence). The CDR3 loop reads CASIDSGLAKNIQYF. The CDR3 DNA sequence: TGTGCCAGCATAGACTCCGGACTAGCCAAAAACATTCAGTACTTC.

This chain links TRBV7-9 with TRBJ2-3; TRBD2 aligns across 8 bases. CDR1 is SEHNR, CDR2 FQNEAQ, per germline (reference sequence). V trimming: 5 bases; J trimming: 6 bases; junction bases outside the gene matches: 10. The CDR3 has 15 residues. CDR3 DNA sequence: TGTGCCAGCAGCCCCACCGGGAGGGCGGGGGATACGCAGTATTTT. Its protein product is CASSPTGRAGDTQYF.

The CDR3 loop is CASRLYRVPLSLGPQHF. Written as DNA, the CDR3 is TGTGCCAGCAGGTTATACAGGGTACCCCTGTCCCTTGGGCCCCAGCATTTT. V and J are TRBV7-9 and TRBJ1-5; possibly TRBD1 for D (6 bases). CDR3 size: 17 residues. CDR1 is SEHNR, CDR2 FQNEAQ, per germline (reference sequence). Between the trimmed V and J ends, which lost 6 bases and 9 bases, there was a span of 27 bases.

The chain uses TRBV7-3 and TRBJ2-2; TRBD2 is a possible D gene (6 bases). The CDR3 runs to 15 residues. Per germline, CDR1 SGHTA and CDR2 FQGTGA. With 8 bases removed from V and 2 bases from J, the gap between germline ends came to 15 bases. Here the CDR3 DNA reads TGTGCCAGCGGGACCGGGACTTCTAACACCGGGGAGCTGTTTTTT. Translating gives CASGTGTSNTGELFF.

With respect to this clone: One end of the junction fails to match germline, which may point to a read error. V is TRBV30 and J is TRBJ1-2, with 10 bases aligning to TRBD1. The CDR3 totals 8 residues. Germline V gene sequence: CDR1 GTSNPN, CDR2 SVGIG (reference sequence). As DNA, the CDR3 is TGTGCCTGGGGGACAGGGGTCTTC. The encoded protein is CAWGTGVF.

The gene calls are TRBV6-1 and TRBJ2-1, with 7 bases identical to TRBD2. Per germline, CDR1 MNHNS and CDR2 SASEGT. The CDR3 is 13 residues long. V shed 8 bases, J shed 9 bases, and the junction held 10 bases outside the gene matches. The CDR3 sequence: CASLRTGEGEQFF. CDR3 sequence (DNA): TGTGCCAGCCTCCGAACGGGGGAGGGTGAGCAGTTCTTC.

This clone occurred a few times. This chain links TRBV11-2 with TRBJ1-6; D ambiguous. The CDR3 spans 12 residues. Germline CDR1 is SGHAT and CDR2 is FQNNGV. Between the trimmed V and J ends, which lost 3 bases and 8 bases, there was a span of 5 bases. CDR3 protein: CASSLGDSPLHF. CDR3 coding DNA: TGTGCCAGCAGCTTGGGAGATTCACCCCTCCACTTT.

The chain employs TRBV18 and TRBJ1-1; the D is unclear. Germline CDR1 and CDR2: KGHSH and LQKENI. CDR3 length: 14 residues. Trimming pared 6 bases from V and 2 bases from J, leaving 13 bases between. CDR3 region: CASSLNRGNTEAFF. CDR3 nucleotide sequence: TGTGCCAGCTCGCTTAACAGAGGAAACACTGAAGCTTTCTTT.

The chain joins TRBV11-2 to TRBJ2-1, with TRBD1 identical over 7 bases. CDR1 and CDR2 from the germline V gene are SGHAT and FQNNGV. The CDR3 is made up of 14 amino acids. V dropped 2 bases and J dropped 8; count of bases not matched to a gene: 6. CDR3 in amino acids: CASSLFEGADEQFF. In DNA, the CDR3 is TGTGCCAGCAGCTTATTCGAGGGGGCCGATGAGCAGTTCTTC.

This clone turned up a few times. This chain connects TRBV30 to TRBJ1-5, with TRBD1 matching over 7 bases. V lost 2 bases to trimming and J lost 2 bases; unmatched junction nucleotides: 3. CDR3 length equals 14 residues. Germline CDR1 and CDR2: GTSNPN and SVGIG (reference sequence). The CDR3, as DNA: TGTGCCTGGAGTACAGGGGCAGGCAATCAGCCCCAGCATTTT. As protein: CAWSTGAGNQPQHF.

V and J are TRBV7-9 and TRBJ1-1; D gene unclear. The CDR3 spans 13 residues. CDR1 is SEHNR and CDR2 is FQNEAQ in the germline V gene (reference sequence). With 5 bases removed from V and 1 base from J, the gap between germline ends came to 8 bases. CDR3 in DNA: TGTGCCAGCAGCGTGGACTGGAACACTGAAGCTTTCTTT. Translation: CASSVDWNTEAFF.

This clone was picked up one time. The chain carries TRBV28 and TRBJ2-1; 10 nucleotides align to TRBD2. Germline values: CDR1 MDHEN, CDR2 SYDVKM. The J segment lost 9 bases and the V segment lost 6 bases, leaving 23 bases of the junction unmatched. The CDR3 runs 19 residues. This chain's CDR3 is CASSPPRGRGLAGVTEQFF. The CDR3, as DNA: TGTGCCAGCAGCCCGCCTAGGGGGCGAGGCCTAGCGGGAGTCACTGAGCAGTTCTTC.

To note about this clone: Other DNA sequences of this sample code for an identical CDR3. The chain uses TRBV7-3 and TRBJ2-6; no definite D call. With 0 bases removed from V and 0 bases from J, the gap between germline ends came to 3 bases. Germline CDR1 SGHTA, CDR2 FQGTGA. The CDR3 is made up of 15 amino acids. CDR3 bases: TGTGCCAGCAGCTTAACGGGCTCTGGGGCCAACGTCCTGACTTTC. Encoded protein: CASSLTGSGANVLTF.